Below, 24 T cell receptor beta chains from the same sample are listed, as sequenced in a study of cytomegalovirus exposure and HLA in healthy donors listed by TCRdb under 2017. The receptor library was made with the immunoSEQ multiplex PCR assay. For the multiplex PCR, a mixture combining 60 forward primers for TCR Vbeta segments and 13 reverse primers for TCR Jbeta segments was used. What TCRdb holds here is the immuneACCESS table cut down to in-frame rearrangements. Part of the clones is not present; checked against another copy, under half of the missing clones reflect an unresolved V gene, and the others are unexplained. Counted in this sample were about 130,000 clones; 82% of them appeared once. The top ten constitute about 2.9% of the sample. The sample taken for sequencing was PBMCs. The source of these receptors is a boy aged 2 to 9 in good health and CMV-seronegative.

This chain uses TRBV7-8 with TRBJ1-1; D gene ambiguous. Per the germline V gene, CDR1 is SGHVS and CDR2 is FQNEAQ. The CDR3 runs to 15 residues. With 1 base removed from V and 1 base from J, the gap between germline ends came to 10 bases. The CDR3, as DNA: TGTGCCAGCAGCTTAGGAGTAGTGAAGAACACTGAAGCTTTCTTT. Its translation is CASSLGVVKNTEAFF.

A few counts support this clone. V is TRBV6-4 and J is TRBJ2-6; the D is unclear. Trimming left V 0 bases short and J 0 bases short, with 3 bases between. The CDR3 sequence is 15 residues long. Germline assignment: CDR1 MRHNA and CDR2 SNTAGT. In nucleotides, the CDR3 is TGTGCCAGCAGTGACTCCAGCTCTGGGGCCAACGTCCTGACTTTC. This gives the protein CASSDSSSGANVLTF.

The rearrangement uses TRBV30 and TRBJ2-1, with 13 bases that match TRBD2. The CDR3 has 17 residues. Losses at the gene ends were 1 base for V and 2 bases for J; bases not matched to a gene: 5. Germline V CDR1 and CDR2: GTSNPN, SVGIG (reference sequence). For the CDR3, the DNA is TGTGCCTGGAGTGCCGGGACTAGCGGGGTCACCTACAATGAGCAGTTCTTC. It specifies CAWSAGTSGVTYNEQFF.

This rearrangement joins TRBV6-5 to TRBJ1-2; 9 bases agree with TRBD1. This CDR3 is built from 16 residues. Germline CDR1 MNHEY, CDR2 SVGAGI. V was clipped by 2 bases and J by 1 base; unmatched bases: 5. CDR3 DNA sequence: TGTGCCAGCAGTTACGGGACAGGGTATAGTAACTATGGCTACACCTTC. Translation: CASSYGTGYSNYGYTF.

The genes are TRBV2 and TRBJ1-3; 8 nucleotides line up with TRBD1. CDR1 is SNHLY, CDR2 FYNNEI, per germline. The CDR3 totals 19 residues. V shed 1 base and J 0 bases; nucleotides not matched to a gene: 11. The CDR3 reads CASSEGQGHTLHSGNTIYF. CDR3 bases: TGTGCCAGCAGTGAAGGACAGGGGCACACTCTCCACTCTGGAAACACCATATATTTT.

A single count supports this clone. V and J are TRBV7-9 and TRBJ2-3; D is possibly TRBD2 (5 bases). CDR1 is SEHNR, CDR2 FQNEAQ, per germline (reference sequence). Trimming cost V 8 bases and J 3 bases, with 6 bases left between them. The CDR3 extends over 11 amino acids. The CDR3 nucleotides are TGTGCCAGCTGGGAGACAGATACGCAGTATTTT. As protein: CASWETDTQYF.

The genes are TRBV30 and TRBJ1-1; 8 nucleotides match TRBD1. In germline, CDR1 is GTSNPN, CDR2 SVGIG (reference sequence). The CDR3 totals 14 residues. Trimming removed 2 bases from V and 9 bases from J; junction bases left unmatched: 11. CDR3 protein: CAWSIDRGGRKAFF. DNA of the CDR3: TGTGCCTGGAGTATAGACAGGGGAGGTCGTAAAGCTTTCTTT.

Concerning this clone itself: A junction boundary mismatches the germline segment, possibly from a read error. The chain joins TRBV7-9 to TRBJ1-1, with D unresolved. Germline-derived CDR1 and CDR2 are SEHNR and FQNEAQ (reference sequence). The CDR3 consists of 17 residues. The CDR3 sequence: CSSSSPPPEDVNTEAFF. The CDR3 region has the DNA TGTTCCAGCAGCTCCCCCCCACCGGAGGATGTGAACACTGAAGCTTTCTTT.

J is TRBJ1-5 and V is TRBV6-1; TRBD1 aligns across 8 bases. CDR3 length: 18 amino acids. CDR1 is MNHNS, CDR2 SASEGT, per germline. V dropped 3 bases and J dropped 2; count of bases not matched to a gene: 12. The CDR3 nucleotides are TGTGCCAGCAGTGAGCGGGACAGGACGCCTTTTGGCAATCAGCCCCAGCATTTT. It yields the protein CASSERDRTPFGNQPQHF.

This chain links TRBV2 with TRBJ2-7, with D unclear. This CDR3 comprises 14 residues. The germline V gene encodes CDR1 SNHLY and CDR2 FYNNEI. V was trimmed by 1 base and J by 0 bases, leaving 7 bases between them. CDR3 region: CASSEGQASYEQYF. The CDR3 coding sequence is TGTGCCAGCAGTGAAGGGCAGGCCTCCTACGAGCAGTACTTC.

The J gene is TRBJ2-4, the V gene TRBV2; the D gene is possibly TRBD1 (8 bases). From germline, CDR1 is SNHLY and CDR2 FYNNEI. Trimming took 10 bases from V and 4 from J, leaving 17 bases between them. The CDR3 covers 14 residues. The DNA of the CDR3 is TGTGCCACATGGGGGGGGACAGGAAAAAACATTCAGTACTTC. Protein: CATWGGTGKNIQYF.

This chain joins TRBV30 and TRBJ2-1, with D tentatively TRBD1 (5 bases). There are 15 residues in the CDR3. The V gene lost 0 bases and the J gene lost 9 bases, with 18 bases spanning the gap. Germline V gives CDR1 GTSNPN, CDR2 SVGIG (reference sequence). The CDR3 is CAWSVGVGIFVEQFF. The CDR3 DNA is TGTGCCTGGAGTGTAGGGGTCGGCATATTCGTTGAGCAGTTCTTC.

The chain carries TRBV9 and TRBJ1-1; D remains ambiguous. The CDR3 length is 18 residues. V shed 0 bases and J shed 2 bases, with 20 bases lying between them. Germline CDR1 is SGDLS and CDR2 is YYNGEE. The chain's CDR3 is CASSVATSGVIGNTEAFF. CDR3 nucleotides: TGTGCCAGCAGCGTAGCTACATCCGGGGTCATAGGAAACACTGAAGCTTTCTTT.

Here the CDR3 DNA reads TGCGCCAGCAGCCAAGATATTGCTTGGGCTAGCGGGAACACCGGGGAGCTGTTTTTT. This gives the protein CASSQDIAWASGNTGELFF. The chain uses TRBV4-1 and TRBJ2-2, with 7 bases that match TRBD2. The length of the CDR3 is 19 residues. Per germline, CDR1 MGHRA and CDR2 YSYEKL. The V gene end was trimmed by 0 bases and the J gene end by 1 base; junction bases not matched to a gene: 11.

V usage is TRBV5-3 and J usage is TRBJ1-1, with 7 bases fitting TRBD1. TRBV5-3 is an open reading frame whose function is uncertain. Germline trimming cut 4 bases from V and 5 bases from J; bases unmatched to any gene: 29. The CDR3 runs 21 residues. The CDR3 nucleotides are TGTGCCAGAAGCAGACGGACAGGTCTGTATTTCTCCGCGGGACATGGGACTGAAGCTTTCTTT. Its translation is CARSRRTGLYFSAGHGTEAFF.

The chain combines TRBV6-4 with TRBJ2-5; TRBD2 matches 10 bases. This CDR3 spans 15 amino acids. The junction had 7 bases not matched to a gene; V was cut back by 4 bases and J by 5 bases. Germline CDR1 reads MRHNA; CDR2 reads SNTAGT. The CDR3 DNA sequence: TGTGCCAGCAGTGTCACTAGCGGGGCCGTGGAGACCCAGTACTTC. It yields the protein CASSVTSGAVETQYF.

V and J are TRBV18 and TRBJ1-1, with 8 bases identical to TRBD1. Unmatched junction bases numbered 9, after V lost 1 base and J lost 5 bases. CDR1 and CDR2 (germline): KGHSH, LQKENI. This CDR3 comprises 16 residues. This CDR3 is CASSPRQGALVTEAFF. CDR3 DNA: TGTGCCAGCTCACCACGGCAGGGGGCCCTGGTAACTGAAGCTTTCTTT. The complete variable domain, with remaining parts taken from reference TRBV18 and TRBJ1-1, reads NAGVMQNPRHLVRRRGQEARLRCSPMKGHSHVYWYRQLPEEGLKFMVYLQKENIIDESGMPKERFSAEFPKEGPSILRIQQVVRGDSAAYFCASSPRQGALVTEAFFGQGTRLTVV.

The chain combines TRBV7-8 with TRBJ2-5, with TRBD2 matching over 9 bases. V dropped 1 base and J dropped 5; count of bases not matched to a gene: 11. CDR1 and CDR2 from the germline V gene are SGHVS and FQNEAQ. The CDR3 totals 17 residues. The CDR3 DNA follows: TGTGCCAGCAGCTTAGAGGGGGGGCTAGCGGGGAAGGAGACCCAGTACTTC. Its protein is CASSLEGGLAGKETQYF.

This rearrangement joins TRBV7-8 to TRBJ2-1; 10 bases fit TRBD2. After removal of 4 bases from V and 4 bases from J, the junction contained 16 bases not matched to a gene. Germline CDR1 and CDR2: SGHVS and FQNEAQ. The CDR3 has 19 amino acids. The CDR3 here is CASSSEFVSSGSSYNEQFF. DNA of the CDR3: TGTGCCAGCAGCTCAGAGTTCGTGTCTAGCGGGAGTAGTTACAATGAGCAGTTCTTC.

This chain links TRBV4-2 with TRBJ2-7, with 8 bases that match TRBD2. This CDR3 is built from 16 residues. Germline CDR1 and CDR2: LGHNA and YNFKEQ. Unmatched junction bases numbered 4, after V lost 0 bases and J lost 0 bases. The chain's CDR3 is CASSQETSDTSYEQYF. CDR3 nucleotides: TGTGCCAGCAGCCAAGAGACTAGCGATACCTCCTACGAGCAGTACTTC.

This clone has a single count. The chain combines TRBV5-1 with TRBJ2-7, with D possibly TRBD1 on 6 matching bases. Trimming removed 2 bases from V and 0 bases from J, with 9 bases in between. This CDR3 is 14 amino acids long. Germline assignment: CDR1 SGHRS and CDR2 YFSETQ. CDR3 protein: CASSFGTFSYEQYF. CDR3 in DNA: TGCGCCAGCAGCTTCGGGACATTCTCCTACGAGCAGTACTTC. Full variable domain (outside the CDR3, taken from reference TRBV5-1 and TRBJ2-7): KAGVTQTPRYLIKTRGQQVTLSCSPISGHRSVSWYQQTPGQGLQFLFEYFSETQRNKGNFPGRFSGRQFSNSRSEMNVSTLELGDSALYLCASSFGTFSYEQYFGPGTRLTVT.

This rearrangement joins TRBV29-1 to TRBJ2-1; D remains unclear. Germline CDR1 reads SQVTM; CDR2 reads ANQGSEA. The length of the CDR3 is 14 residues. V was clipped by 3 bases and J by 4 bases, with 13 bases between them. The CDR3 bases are TGCAGCGTTGACAGCGTATACGATTACAATGAGCAGTTCTTC. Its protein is CSVDSVYDYNEQFF.

CDR3 loop: CASSEGRGTHTDTQYF. CDR3 coding DNA: TGCGCCAGCAGTGAAGGCCGCGGGACTCACACAGATACGCAGTATTTT. This chain joins TRBV10-1 and TRBJ2-3; possibly TRBD2 for D (6 bases). CDR1 is WNHNN and CDR2 is SYGVQD in the germline V gene (reference sequence). With 3 bases removed from V and 2 bases from J, the gap between germline ends came to 15 bases. CDR3 length equals 16 residues.

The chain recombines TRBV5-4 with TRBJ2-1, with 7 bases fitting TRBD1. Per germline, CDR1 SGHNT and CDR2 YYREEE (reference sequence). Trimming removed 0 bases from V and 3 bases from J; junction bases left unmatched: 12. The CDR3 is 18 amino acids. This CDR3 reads CASSLESRGGRGYNEQFF. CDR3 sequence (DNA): TGTGCCAGCAGCTTGGAGAGTAGAGGGGGCAGGGGCTACAATGAGCAGTTCTTC.